One and the same sample provided the 2 T cell receptor beta chains below, sequenced in a study of Ad26.COV2.S vaccination and SARS-CoV-2 variants. Sequencing was performed with immunoSEQ multiplex PCR; in TCRdb, only in-frame clones are kept and a portion is missing. There are more than 300,000 clones in the sample; approximately 90% occur only once, and 6.4% lies in the top ten. Treatment noted: some 19 received Ad26.COV2.S at low or high dose, single or two shots; several received placebo; per-sample allocation not given. Sampling was done on day 63 after the first vaccine or placebo injection. The source was peripheral blood, collected in a trial of Ad26.COV2.S vaccine versus placebo. The receptor source for this set is a person aged 18-65 years who received the Ad26.COV2.S COVID-19 vaccine or a placebo.

This sequence joins TRBV12-5 and TRBJ2-5; 8 nucleotides line up with TRBD1. Germline loops: CDR1 LGHNT, CDR2 FRNRAP. Trimming took 1 base from V and 7 from J; bases not matched to a gene: 8. The CDR3 contains 15 residues. Here the CDR3 reads CASGLASDRAATQYF. CDR3 DNA sequence: TGTGCTAGTGGTTTGGCGTCGGACAGGGCTGCGACCCAGTACTTC.

The chain couples TRBV29-1 to TRBJ2-7; D uncertain. V was clipped by 7 bases and J by 2 bases, with 24 bases between them. There are 16 residues in the CDR3. Germline CDR1 is SQVTM and CDR2 is ANQGSEA. Written as DNA, the CDR3 is TGCAGCGCATCCCTAAGTGGGCGGACGAAGACCTACGAGCAGTACTTC. As protein: CSASLSGRTKTYEQYF.